Listed below are T cell receptor beta chains from one sample, sequenced in a study of CD8 T cells in ankylosing spondylitis. From the 5' RACE reads, TCRdb called clonotypes with MiXCR, one entry per CDR3 protein. This sample has 250,000 to 350,000 distinct CDR3 sequences, with approximately 20% found just once. Sequenced sample: blood, either unsorted or a sorted T cell fraction (not recorded which). The origin of the receptors is a male donor with ankylosing spondylitis or in good health (not recorded which). The CDR3 runs from the conserved cysteine through the conserved F or W. Each record gives: J gene, D gene, CDR3 length, clone size, V gene, CDR3 protein, CDR3 DNA. The D gene is left open where the match is weak. Clone size appears in some rows only: once, few, many, or a class for an expanded clone.

J: TRBJ2-3; D: NA; length: 17; size: NA; V: TRBV20-1; CDR3: CSASPQNGTMSTDTQYF; DNA: TGCAGTGCTAGTCCCCAAAACGGAACAATGAGCACAGATACGCAGTATTTT
J: TRBJ2-5; D: NA; length: 14; size: NA; V: TRBV2; CDR3: CASSDPIYQETQYF; DNA: TGTGCCAGCAGTGACCCGATATACCAAGAGACCCAGTACTTC
J: TRBJ2-3; D: NA; length: 13; size: NA; V: TRBV6-1; CDR3: CASTLLAGDTQYF; DNA: TGTGCCAGCACTCTGCTTGCAGGGGATACGCAGTATTTT
J: TRBJ2-1; D: TRBD1; length: 14; size: NA; V: TRBV24-1; CDR3: CATSDFQGANEQFF; DNA: TGTGCCACCAGTGATTTTCAGGGGGCGAATGAGCAGTTCTTC
J: TRBJ2-1; D: NA; length: 13; size: few; V: TRBV20-1; CDR3: CSATGTLYNEQFF; DNA: TGCAGTGCTACCGGGACTCTCTACAATGAGCAGTTCTTC
J: TRBJ2-5; D: TRBD1; length: 14; size: NA; V: TRBV28; CDR3: CASSQRTGRETQYF; DNA: TGTGCCAGCAGTCAAAGGACAGGGAGGGAGACCCAGTACTTC
J: TRBJ2-1; D: NA; length: 11; size: few; V: TRBV28; CDR3: CASSWWNEQFF; DNA: TGTGCCAGCAGCTGGTGGAATGAGCAGTTCTTC
J: TRBJ2-1; D: TRBD1; length: 14; size: NA; V: TRBV6-1; CDR3: CASRGTGVNNEQFF; DNA: TGTGCCAGCAGAGGGACAGGGGTAAACAATGAGCAGTTCTTC
J: TRBJ2-3; D: NA; length: 15; size: many; V: TRBV4-2; CDR3: CASSPSVWDTDTQYF; DNA: TGTGCCAGCAGCCCTTCGGTGTGGGACACAGATACGCAGTATTTT
J: TRBJ2-1; D: NA; length: 12; size: NA; V: TRBV2; CDR3: CASRAGINKQFF; DNA: TGTGCCAGCAGAGCAGGGATCAATAAGCAGTTCTTC
J: TRBJ2-1; D: TRBD2; length: 15; size: NA; V: TRBV6-1; CDR3: CASSGLAGANNEQFF; DNA: TGTGCCAGCAGTGGCCTAGCGGGAGCGAACAATGAGCAGTTCTTC
J: TRBJ1-2; D: TRBD1; length: 15; size: few; V: TRBV6-1; CDR3: CASRAGTGGGYGYTF; DNA: TGTGCCAGCAGGGCCGGGACAGGCGGGGGTTATGGCTACACCTTC
J: TRBJ2-5; D: TRBD2; length: 15; size: NA; V: TRBV12-3/TRBV12-4; CDR3: CASNPGLANRETQYF; DNA: TGTGCCAGCAACCCGGGACTAGCAAATAGGGAGACCCAGTACTTC
J: TRBJ2-2; D: NA; length: 16; size: many; V: TRBV7-6; CDR3: CASTIGRGRYTGELFF; DNA: TGTGCCAGCACCATAGGGCGGGGGCGGTACACCGGGGAGCTGTTTTTT
J: TRBJ2-1; D: NA; length: 15; size: NA; V: TRBV5-1; CDR3: CASSFDGRVGPGQFF; DNA: TGCGCCAGCAGCTTCGACGGAAGGGTGGGCCCTGGTCAGTTCTTC
J: TRBJ1-5; D: NA; length: 14; size: few; V: TRBV20-1; CDR3: CSATLQGLNQPQHF; DNA: TGCAGTGCTACCCTACAGGGACTCAATCAGCCCCAGCATTTT
J: TRBJ1-1; D: NA; length: 13; size: once; V: TRBV6-5; CDR3: CASTLKANTEAFF; DNA: TGTGCCAGCACGTTAAAGGCGAACACTGAAGCTTTCTTT
J: TRBJ1-5; D: NA; length: 17; size: NA; V: TRBV28; CDR3: CASSPGGREVYNQPQHF; DNA: TGTGCCAGCAGTCCCGGGGGGCGGGAAGTCTACAATCAGCCCCAGCATTTT
J: TRBJ2-3; D: TRBD1; length: 16; size: NA; V: TRBV5-1; CDR3: CASSLASSGGTDTQYF; DNA: TGCGCCAGCAGCTTGGCATCGTCAGGGGGAACAGATACGCAGTATTTT
J: TRBJ1-1; D: TRBD1; length: 17; size: once; V: TRBV5-1; CDR3: CASSFGTGNARNTEAFF; DNA: TGCGCCAGCAGCTTCGGGACAGGGAACGCGAGGAACACTGAAGCTTTCTTT
J: TRBJ2-3; D: TRBD2; length: 18; size: few; V: TRBV4-2; CDR3: CASTYLREAAGVPRTQYF; DNA: TGTGCCAGCACCTACCTTCGGGAGGCAGCGGGGGTACCCAGGACGCAGTATTTT
J: TRBJ2-5; D: NA; length: 15; size: many; V: TRBV6-2/TRBV6-3; CDR3: CASTEFPGVQETQYF; DNA: TGTGCCAGCACGGAGTTCCCGGGAGTTCAAGAGACCCAGTACTTC
J: TRBJ2-2; D: TRBD2; length: 14; size: few; V: TRBV6-1; CDR3: CASSSGLTTGELFF; DNA: TGTGCCAGCAGCTCGGGACTAACGACCGGGGAGCTGTTTTTT
J: TRBJ2-3; D: NA; length: 13; size: many; V: TRBV29-1; CDR3: CSVEMGATDTQYF; DNA: TGCAGCGTCGAGATGGGAGCCACAGATACGCAGTATTTT